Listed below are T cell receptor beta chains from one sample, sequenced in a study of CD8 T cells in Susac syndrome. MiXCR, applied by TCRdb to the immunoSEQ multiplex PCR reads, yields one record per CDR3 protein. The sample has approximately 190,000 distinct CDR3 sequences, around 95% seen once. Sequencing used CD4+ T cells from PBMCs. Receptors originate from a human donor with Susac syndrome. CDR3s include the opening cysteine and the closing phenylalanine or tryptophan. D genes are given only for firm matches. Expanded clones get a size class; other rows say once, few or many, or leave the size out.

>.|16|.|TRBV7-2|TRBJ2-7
TGTGCCAGCAGCCCAGGCCGGATGTACCCTGATTACGAGCAGTACTTC
CASSPGRMYPDYEQYF
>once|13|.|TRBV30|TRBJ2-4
TGTGCCTGGAATCTGGAGGGAGGAAACATTCAGTACTTC
CAWNLEGGNIQYF
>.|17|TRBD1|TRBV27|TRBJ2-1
TGTGCCAGCAGTTTTTGGGGGGGGACAGGGGCTAACAATGAGCAGTTCTTC
CASSFWGGTGANNEQFF
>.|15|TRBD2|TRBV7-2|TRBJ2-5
TGTGCCAGCAGCTGGGGACTAGCGGGAACAGAGACCCAGTACTTC
CASSWGLAGTETQYF
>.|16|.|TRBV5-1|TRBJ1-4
TGCGCCAGCAGCCGCCTTCAGGGAGCTATGATCGAAAAACTGTTTTTT
CASSRLQGAMIEKLFF
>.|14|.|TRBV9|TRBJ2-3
TGTGCCAGCAGCGTAGGGACACAGGGCGGTACGCAGTATTTT
CASSVGTQGGTQYF
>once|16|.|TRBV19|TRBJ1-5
TGTGCCAGTAGTATAATATCGACAGGAGGCAATCAGCCCCAGCATTTT
CASSIISTGGNQPQHF
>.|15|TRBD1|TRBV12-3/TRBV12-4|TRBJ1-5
TGTGCCAGCAGAGACCAGACAGGGGTGAATCAGCCCCAGCATTTT
CASRDQTGVNQPQHF
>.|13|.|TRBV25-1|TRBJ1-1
TGTGCCAGCAGTGGGCGGGGAGACACTGAAGCTTTCTTT
CASSGRGDTEAFF
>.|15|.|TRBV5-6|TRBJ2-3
TGTGCCAGCAGCTTGCCGGTTGGGTACACAGATACGCAGTATTTT
CASSLPVGYTDTQYF
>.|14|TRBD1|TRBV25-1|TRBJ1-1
TGTGCCAGCCGCCGACAGGGACCGAACACTGAAGCTTTCTTT
CASRRQGPNTEAFF
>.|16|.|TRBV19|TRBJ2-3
TGTGCCAGTAGTATGGCGGGGCTCCCTAGCACAGATACGCAGTATTTT
CASSMAGLPSTDTQYF
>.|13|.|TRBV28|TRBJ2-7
TGTGCCAGCACCCGTCCCCCCTCCTACGAGCAGTACTTC
CASTRPPSYEQYF
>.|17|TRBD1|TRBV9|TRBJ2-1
TGTGCCAGCAGCAGCCCCGGGACAGGGGGCCTAGTTGGTGAGCAGTTCTTC
CASSSPGTGGLVGEQFF
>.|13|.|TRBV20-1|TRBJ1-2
TGCAGTGCTACGAGGAGGGGTAACTATGGCTACACCTTC
CSATRRGNYGYTF
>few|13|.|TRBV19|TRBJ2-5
TGTGCCAGTAGCTACGGACTCCAAGAGACCCAGTACTTC
CASSYGLQETQYF
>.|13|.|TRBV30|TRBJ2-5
TGTGCCTGGAGGTGGAGCCGGGGAGAGACCCAGTACTTC
CAWRWSRGETQYF
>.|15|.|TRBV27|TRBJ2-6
TGTGCCAGCAAAAAGCCTAGCTCTGGGGCCAACGTCCTGACTTTC
CASKKPSSGANVLTF
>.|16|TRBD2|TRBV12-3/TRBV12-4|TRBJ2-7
TGTGCCAGCAGTTTCCGGACTAGCGGGGGGACCTACGAGCAGTACTTC
CASSFRTSGGTYEQYF
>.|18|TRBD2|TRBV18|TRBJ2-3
TGTGCCAGCTCACCACTAGCGGGGGGACCTTCTAGCACAGATACGCAGTATTTT
CASSPLAGGPSSTDTQYF
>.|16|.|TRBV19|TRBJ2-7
TGTGCCAGTAGTACTGGTTGGAGGGGCGCGTCGTACGAGCAGTACTTC
CASSTGWRGASYEQYF
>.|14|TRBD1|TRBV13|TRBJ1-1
TGTGCCAGCAGCCATCTAGACAGGGAGAAAGGAGCTTTCTTT
CASSHLDREKGAFF
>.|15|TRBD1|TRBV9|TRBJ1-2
TGTGCCAGCAGCGGTCACAGGGGGACTAACTATGGCTACACCTTC
CASSGHRGTNYGYTF
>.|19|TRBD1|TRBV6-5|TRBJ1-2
TGTGCCAGCAGTTACTCGACGGGATCCGGGACAGGGGACAACTATGGCTACACCTTC
CASSYSTGSGTGDNYGYTF
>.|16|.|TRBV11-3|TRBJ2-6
TGTGCCAGCAGCTCCTGGGGCGGCTCTGGGGCCAACGTCCTGACTTTC
CASSSWGGSGANVLTF
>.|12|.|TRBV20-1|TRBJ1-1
TGCAGTGCCACTACAGGGAGTCAAGAAGCTTTCTTT
CSATTGSQEAFF
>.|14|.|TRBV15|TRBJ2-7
TGTGCCACCAGCAGAGCACTACAGACCTACGAGCAGTACTTC
CATSRALQTYEQYF
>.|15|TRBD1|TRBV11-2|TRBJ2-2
TGTGCCAGCAGCCCGAGGGACAGGTACACCGGGGAGCTGTTTTTT
CASSPRDRYTGELFF
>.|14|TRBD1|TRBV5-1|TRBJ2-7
TGCGCCAGCAGCCCAGGGACAGGGGCTGGAGAGCAGTACTTC
CASSPGTGAGEQYF
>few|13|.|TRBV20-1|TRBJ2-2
TGCAGTGCTAGGATCAGGAACACCGGGGAGCTGTTTTTT
CSARIRNTGELFF
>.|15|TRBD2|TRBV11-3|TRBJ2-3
TGTGCCAGCAGCTTATCGACTAGCGGGGTCGATACGCAGTATTTT
CASSLSTSGVDTQYF
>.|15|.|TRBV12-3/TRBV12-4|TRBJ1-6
TGTGCCAGCAGTCCCCGGGACCGGCGCGATTCACCCCTCCACTTT
CASSPRDRRDSPLHF
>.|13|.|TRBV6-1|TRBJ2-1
TGTGCCAGCATTCGGGGGCAATACAATGAGCAGTTCTTC
CASIRGQYNEQFF
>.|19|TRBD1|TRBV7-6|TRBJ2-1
TGTGCCAGCAGCTTAGCGCTGTCCGGGACAGTTTTCTCCTACAATGAGCAGTTCTTC
CASSLALSGTVFSYNEQFF
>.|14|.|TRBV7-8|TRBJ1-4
TGTGCCAGCAGCTTAGCAGGGGGTGGTGAAAAACTGTTTTTT
CASSLAGGGEKLFF
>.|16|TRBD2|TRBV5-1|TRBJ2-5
TGCGCCAGCAAAGACGGCGGGGGGGCCTTCGGGGAGACCCAGTACTTC
CASKDGGGAFGETQYF
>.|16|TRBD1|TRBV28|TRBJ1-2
TGTGCCAGCAGCCCATGGTTGGGACAGTGGGGTTGGGGCTACACCTTC
CASSPWLGQWGWGYTF
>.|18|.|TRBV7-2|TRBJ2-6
TGTGCCAGCAGCTTGGTGTCTCAGACTCTTTCGGGGGCCAACGTCCTGACTTTC
CASSLVSQTLSGANVLTF
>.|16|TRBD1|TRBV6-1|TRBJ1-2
TGTGCCAGCGGGAACAGGGGACCACCTCGTTTGGATGGCTACACCTTC
CASGNRGPPRLDGYTF
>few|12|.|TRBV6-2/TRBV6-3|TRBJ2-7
TGTGCCAGCAGTTACTCCCGCTACGAGCAGTACTTC
CASSYSRYEQYF
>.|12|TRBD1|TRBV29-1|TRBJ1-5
TGCAGCGTTCAGGACAGGGGTCAGCCCCAGCATTTT
CSVQDRGQPQHF
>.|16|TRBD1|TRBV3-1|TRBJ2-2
TGTGCCAGCAGCCGAACTGCCGGGACAGGGGGCGGGGAGCTGTTTTTT
CASSRTAGTGGGELFF